This is a list of T cell receptor beta chains from one sample in a study of OX40 agonist ivuxolimab in advanced cancers. Sequencing used immunoSEQ multiplex PCR; TCRdb keeps in-frame clones, though not all of them. The profile shows tens of thousands of clones, over 80% of them singletons. The specimen was CD4+ or CD8+ T cells sorted from blood, collected in a trial of the OX40 agonist ivuxolimab. Receptors originate from an adult with an advanced solid tumor such as melanoma, head and neck, liver or kidney cancer. CDR3s include the opening cysteine and the closing phenylalanine or tryptophan. The D gene is left open where the match is weak. Only part of the rows carry a size: once, few, many, or a class if the clone is expanded.

D gene	V gene	clone size	J gene	CDR3 DNA	CDR3 protein
-	TRBV2	-	TRBJ2-7	TGTGCCAGCAGGGCCTTCCAGGTTGAGCTCCACGAGCAGTACTTC	CASRAFQVELHEQYF
-	TRBV6-5	once	TRBJ1-1	TGTGCCAGCAGTTTATGGCAGAACACTGAAGCTTTCTTT	CASSLWQNTEAFF
TRBD1	TRBV27	-	TRBJ2-2	TGTGCCAGCAGTAGAAGACAGGGAAGTAACACCGGGGAGCTGTTTTTT	CASSRRQGSNTGELFF
TRBD2	TRBV5-8	-	TRBJ2-5	TGTGCCAGCAGCCACGGACTAGCGGGACGGGAGACCCAGTACTTC	CASSHGLAGRETQYF
-	TRBV21-1	-	TRBJ2-7	TGTGCCAGCAGCAAAAGGAGCGGGAGGTACGAGCAGTACTTC	CASSKRSGRYEQYF
TRBD2	TRBV9	-	TRBJ2-1	TGTGCCAGCAGCGGGGGACTAGTCGGGACAAATGAGCAGTTCTTC	CASSGGLVGTNEQFF
-	TRBV5-1	-	TRBJ2-6	TGCGCCAGCAGCTTGGTGTCTGATGGGGCCAACGTCCTGACTTTC	CASSLVSDGANVLTF
-	TRBV16	-	TRBJ1-5	TGTGCCAGCAGCCAATATCGCGGTAGCAATCAGCCCCAGCATTTT	CASSQYRGSNQPQHF
-	TRBV28	-	TRBJ2-5	TGTGCCAGCAGTTTATCGGGCAGCTTCGGGACCCAGTACTTC	CASSLSGSFGTQYF
TRBD1	TRBV18	-	TRBJ2-7	TGTGCCAGCTCAACCGGGACAGGGAACTCCTACGAGCAGTACTTC	CASSTGTGNSYEQYF
-	TRBV5-1	-	TRBJ1-2	TGCGCCAGCAGCTTGGGTGGCAGTCTAGCTAACTATGGCTACACCTTC	CASSLGGSLANYGYTF
-	TRBV27	-	TRBJ2-7	TGTGCCAGCAGTTTACGAGAGACCTACGAGCAGTACTTC	CASSLRETYEQYF
-	TRBV2	-	TRBJ1-4	TGTGCCAGCAGGAAGACAACCGGCGATGAAAAACTGTTTTTT	CASRKTTGDEKLFF
-	TRBV15	-	TRBJ1-5	TGTGCCACCAGCAGAGATGGCACAGCTAGCAATCAGCCCCAGCATTTT	CATSRDGTASNQPQHF
TRBD1	TRBV18	-	TRBJ2-7	TGTGCCAGCGCTAGGGACAGGGCCACCCACGAGCAGTACTTC	CASARDRATHEQYF
TRBD2	TRBV19	-	TRBJ2-7	TGTGCCAGTAGTATAGACCGGGACGTTAGCGGGGGCTACGAGCAGTACTTC	CASSIDRDVSGGYEQYF
-	TRBV7-2	-	TRBJ2-3	TGTGCCAGCAGCTTAGCGGGAGAGCGCACAGATACGCAGTATTTT	CASSLAGERTDTQYF
-	TRBV11-2	-	TRBJ2-2	TGTGCCAGCAGCCTACGGACCAACAGCCTTCTTATCACCGGGGAGCTGTTTTTT	CASSLRTNSLLITGELFF
TRBD1	TRBV6-5	-	TRBJ1-2	TGTGCCAGCGGTGACAGGGGGCGCGGCTACACCTTC	CASGDRGRGYTF
-	TRBV2	-	TRBJ1-1	TGTGCCAGCAACCGACAGATGAACACTGAAGCTTTCTTT	CASNRQMNTEAFF
-	TRBV7-2	-	TRBJ2-5	TGTGCCAGCAGCTTAGCAGGTGGGGGAGAGACCCAGTACTTC	CASSLAGGGETQYF
TRBD1	TRBV19	-	TRBJ1-1	TGTGCCAGTAGTCCCGACAGGGGGAACACTGAAGCTTTCTTT	CASSPDRGNTEAFF
-	TRBV6-5	-	TRBJ2-7	TGTGCCAGCAGAGGGACTTTTAGCTCCTACGAGCAGTACTTC	CASRGTFSSYEQYF
TRBD2	TRBV10-3	once	TRBJ2-5	TGTGCCACAAGACTAGCGGGATCCTCAGAGACCCAGTACTTC	CATRLAGSSETQYF
-	TRBV29-1	-	TRBJ2-5	TGCAGCGTTCCCGTACAGGGTAGTTTGGAGACCCAGTACTTC	CSVPVQGSLETQYF
-	TRBV5-1	-	TRBJ2-5	TGCGCCAGCGGGGCGGGGGAGACCCAGTACTTC	CASGAGETQYF
-	TRBV7-6	-	TRBJ2-2	TGTGCCAGCAGCCCAGGGGTCCCGGGGAGCGGGGAGCTGTTTTTT	CASSPGVPGSGELFF
-	TRBV7-9	-	TRBJ2-5	TGTGCCAGCAGCTTAGGAGTCGGGAGCAAAGAGACCCAGTACTTC	CASSLGVGSKETQYF
TRBD2	TRBV7-3	-	TRBJ2-2	TGTGCCAGCAGCTTAAGGCGGGAGGTGACTAACACCGGGGAGCTGTTTTTT	CASSLRREVTNTGELFF
-	TRBV1	-	TRBJ2-7	TGCACCAGCACCGCGGCGTCCGGGCCCAGCTACGAGCAGTACTTC	CTSTAASGPSYEQYF